The following is a TCR beta chain sequence with its context. Original data processing: By means of reference gene primer amplification, nucleated cell counts were estimated. Sequencing was performed with immunoSEQ multiplex PCR; in TCRdb, only in-frame clones are kept and a portion is missing. The V and J calls and clone size come from that table; D and trimming were worked out from the DNA. The table records around 240,000 clones, about 79% of them present only once. This sample stems from a study of blood T cell repertoires in COVID-19. This clonotype originated in a woman in her 40s who had recovered from COVID-19. The specimen sequenced was peripheral blood.

DNA of the CDR3: TGCGCCAGCAGCCAAGATCTTGGAGAGGGTGAAGCTTTCTTT. Its protein product is CASSQDLGEGEAFF. The chain joins TRBV4-3 to TRBJ1-1; D not certain. CDR1 LGHNA and CDR2 YSLEER come from the germline V gene. This CDR3 comprises 14 residues. V gave up 0 bases and J gave up 7 bases, with 12 bases separating them.